Sequencing of this T cell receptor (beta chain) was carried out in a study of radiation and T cells in renal cell carcinoma. Broader study findings: Top tumor clonotypes rose in blood 2 weeks post-radiation, then contracted.

Note on this clone: Its cognate antigen is unknown. At one boundary the junction diverges from the germline segment, which might be a read error.

TCRdb keeps only in-frame clones here, not all; method: immunoSEQ multiplex PCR. The table has around 180,000 clones, around 90% seen once. Per the germline V gene, CDR1 is SSHAT and CDR2 is FNYEAQ (reference sequence). This CDR3 spans 15 amino acids. Time point of the sample: blood 4 weeks post-SBRT, at nephrectomy. Documented treatment: 15 Gy SBRT to primary tumor, nephrectomy 4 weeks later. The receptor comes from a woman between 45 and 65 years old with renal cell carcinoma. This chain uses TRBV7-7 with TRBJ2-1; D possibly matches TRBD1 or TRBD2 (5 bases each). Sample: blood, taken from a patient whose treatment included radiotherapy and nephrectomy. The CDR3 coding sequence is TGTGCTAGCAGCTTAGGGGCGGGCTCCTACAATGAGCAGTTCTTC. Translating it yields CASSLGAGSYNEQFF.